Listed below are T cell receptor beta chains from one sample, sequenced in a study of blood T cell repertoires in COVID-19. Sequencing used immunoSEQ multiplex PCR; TCRdb keeps in-frame clones, though not all of them. The sample records 30,000 to 35,000 clones, roughly 80% being singletons. Input material: peripheral blood. These receptors were obtained from a man between 70 and 80 years old with COVID-19, enrolled during active disease. Each CDR3 is given with its conserved first and last residue. The D gene is left open where the match is weak. Clone size is stated in some rows and not others, as once, few, many or a class when expanded.

TRBV7-7	TRBD1	NA	TRBJ2-3	CASSLGTGGSHTDTQYF	TGTGCTAGCAGCTTAGGGACAGGGGGGTCGCACACAGATACGCAGTATTTT
TRBV5-1	TRBD2	NA	TRBJ2-1	CASSLGIGGRTYNEQFF	TGCGCCAGCAGCTTGGGAATTGGCGGGAGAACCTACAATGAGCAGTTCTTC
TRBV10-3	TRBD1	NA	TRBJ2-6	CAISGSGTGGLTGANVLTF	TGTGCCATCAGCGGGTCAGGGACAGGGGGACTAACTGGGGCCAACGTCCTGACTTTC
TRBV27	TRBD1	NA	TRBJ1-4	CASSLQGTNEKLFF	TGTGCCAGCAGTCTACAGGGGACTAATGAAAAACTGTTTTTT
TRBV30	TRBD1	NA	TRBJ2-1	CAWSVLRGLGDEQFF	TGTGCCTGGAGTGTACTGAGGGGGCTCGGGGATGAGCAGTTCTTC
TRBV19	TRBD2	NA	TRBJ2-2	CASSISGVTGELFF	TGTGCCAGTAGTATAAGCGGGGTCACCGGGGAGCTGTTTTTT
TRBV29-1	NA	NA	TRBJ2-7	CSVVVGGDRVEQYF	TGCAGCGTTGTGGTGGGGGGAGATAGGGTCGAGCAGTACTTC
TRBV5-1	TRBD1	once	TRBJ1-4	CASSFGTEGEKLFF	TGCGCCAGCAGCTTCGGGACAGAAGGCGAAAAACTGTTTTTT
TRBV9	TRBD1	few	TRBJ2-7	CASNRQGAPYEQYF	TGTGCCAGCAACCGACAGGGGGCCCCGTACGAGCAGTACTTC
TRBV4-2	NA	NA	TRBJ2-5	CASSQEVLGGLETQYF	TGTGCCAGCAGCCAAGAGGTGCTAGGGGGTTTGGAGACCCAGTACTTC
TRBV5-4	TRBD1	NA	TRBJ2-5	CASSGGRTGGDLGPETQYF	TGTGCCAGCAGCGGAGGGCGGACAGGGGGGGACCTAGGTCCAGAGACCCAGTACTTC
TRBV20-1	TRBD2	NA	TRBJ2-1	CSASLGGTEFF	TGCAGTGCCTCCCTCGGGGGGACCGAGTTCTTC
TRBV5-6	NA	NA	TRBJ2-7	CASSLLGAITSYEQYF	TGTGCCAGCAGCTTGTTGGGGGCGATAACCTCCTACGAGCAGTACTTC
TRBV3-1/TRBV3-2	TRBD2	NA	TRBJ2-5	CASSQEVGLAGGKTQYF	TGTGCCAGCAGCCAAGAGGTGGGACTAGCGGGAGGCAAGACCCAGTACTTC
TRBV28	TRBD2	NA	TRBJ2-1	CASSLSPLTLGGRVMNEQFF	TGTGCCAGCAGTTTATCCCCTCTAACTCTAGGCGGGAGGGTGATGAATGAGCAGTTCTTC
TRBV12-3/TRBV12-4	NA	NA	TRBJ1-1	CASSLGKNTEAFF	TGTGCCAGCAGTTTAGGTAAGAACACTGAAGCTTTCTTT
TRBV7-2	NA	medium-sized	TRBJ1-2	CASSLFNPTQGGYTF	TGTGCCAGCAGCTTATTTAATCCGACCCAGGGGGGCTACACCTTC
TRBV3-1/TRBV3-2	NA	NA	TRBJ1-1	CASSQDYGGLVTEAFF	TGTGCCAGCAGCCAAGATTACGGGGGGCTGGTCACTGAAGCTTTCTTT
TRBV29-1	NA	NA	TRBJ1-1	CSVEVGGNTEAFF	TGCAGCGTTGAAGTGGGGGGGAACACTGAAGCTTTCTTT
TRBV7-2	NA	NA	TRBJ1-2	CASSPEQGSTDYGYTF	TGTGCCAGCAGCCCCGAACAGGGTTCCACGGACTATGGCTACACCTTC
TRBV3-1/TRBV3-2	NA	NA	TRBJ1-1	CASSQPQGEAFF	TGTGCCAGCAGCCAGCCACAGGGAGAAGCTTTCTTT
TRBV24-1	TRBD1	NA	TRBJ2-5	CATSATPGTAEETQYF	TGTGCCACCAGTGCCACCCCCGGGACAGCCGAAGAGACCCAGTACTTC
TRBV28	TRBD2	NA	TRBJ2-2	CASLGVPRRLAGGKANTGELFF	TGTGCCAGCCTTGGGGTACCGCGGCGCCTAGCGGGAGGCAAGGCGAACACCGGGGAGCTGTTTTTT
TRBV28	NA	NA	TRBJ1-6	CASSLLGEIKSPLHF	TGTGCCAGCAGTTTGCTCGGGGAAATCAAATCACCCCTCCACTTT
TRBV28	NA	once	TRBJ2-7	CAIEASTGRGGSYEQYF	TGTGCCATCGAGGCTTCGACGGGGCGGGGAGGCTCCTACGAGCAGTACTTC
TRBV28	TRBD1	few	TRBJ2-2	CASSPQGAVGTGELFF	TGTGCCAGCAGCCCCCAGGGGGCAGTAGGCACCGGGGAGCTGTTTTTT
TRBV28	TRBD1	once	TRBJ1-2	CASSLIAAGGHGYTF	TGTGCCAGCAGCCTCATCGCCGCAGGGGGCCATGGCTACACCTTC
TRBV19	NA	few	TRBJ1-4	CASSFSGIANEKLFF	TGTGCCAGTAGTTTCAGCGGTATAGCTAATGAAAAACTGTTTTTT
TRBV29-1	NA	NA	TRBJ2-1	CSVGGLGGNEQFF	TGCAGCGTTGGGGGACTTGGGGGCAATGAGCAGTTCTTC
TRBV5-1	TRBD1	few	TRBJ2-7	CASSRLRDRGHEQYF	TGCGCCAGCAGCAGGCTCCGGGACAGGGGTCACGAGCAGTACTTC
TRBV28	NA	once	TRBJ1-1	CASRRTGRKNTEAFF	TGTGCCAGCAGACGAACAGGACGGAAGAACACTGAAGCTTTCTTT
TRBV28	TRBD2	NA	TRBJ2-1	CASSLGRASGGLHNEQFF	TGTGCCAGCAGTTTAGGGCGGGCTAGCGGGGGACTACACAATGAGCAGTTCTTC
TRBV4-3	NA	few	TRBJ1-1	CASSQDRNTEAFF	TGCGCCAGCAGCCAGGACAGGAACACTGAAGCTTTCTTT
TRBV30	NA	few	TRBJ1-1	CAWSVQGYVQEEAFF	TGTGCCTGGAGTGTTCAGGGGTACGTACAAGAAGAAGCTTTCTTT
TRBV7-2	NA	NA	TRBJ1-5	CASSWGVSNQPQHF	TGTGCCAGCAGCTGGGGGGTTAGCAATCAGCCCCAGCATTTT
TRBV10-3	TRBD1	NA	TRBJ1-1	CAIRRTGGTEAFF	TGTGCCATCAGACGTACAGGGGGCACTGAAGCTTTCTTT
TRBV11-2	TRBD1	NA	TRBJ2-7	CASSSGQGRIEQYF	TGTGCCAGCAGCTCAGGACAGGGTCGAATCGAGCAGTACTTC
TRBV3-1/TRBV3-2	TRBD1	NA	TRBJ1-2	CASSQGLQGGYTF	TGTGCCAGCAGCCAAGGGTTACAGGGGGGCTACACCTTC
TRBV11-3	NA	NA	TRBJ2-7	CASSLRGLENEQYF	TGTGCCAGCAGCCTGCGGGGGCTTGAAAACGAGCAGTACTTC
TRBV19	NA	NA	TRBJ2-7	CASSQLEKSYEQYF	TGTGCCAGTAGCCAACTCGAAAAGAGCTACGAGCAGTACTTC
TRBV7-2	NA	once	TRBJ1-1	CASSSRVNTEAFF	TGTGCCAGCAGCTCTAGAGTAAACACTGAAGCTTTCTTT
TRBV3-1/TRBV3-2	TRBD1	NA	TRBJ1-1	CASSRRQGPAFF	TGTGCCAGCAGCCGAAGACAGGGGCCGGCTTTCTTT
TRBV10-3	NA	NA	TRBJ2-2	CAISEVDRDTGELFF	TGTGCCATCAGTGAGGTGGACAGAGACACCGGGGAGCTGTTTTTT
TRBV12-3/TRBV12-4	TRBD2	NA	TRBJ2-5	CASSSAGVETQYF	TGTGCCAGCAGTTCAGCGGGAGTTGAGACCCAGTACTTC
TRBV7-9	NA	NA	TRBJ2-7	CASSSSTDLAYEQYF	TGTGCCAGCAGCTCTTCGACCGACTTGGCCTACGAGCAGTACTTC
TRBV6-1	TRBD1	once	TRBJ2-7	CASSEPRTGPYEQYF	TGTGCCAGCAGTGAACCTAGGACAGGGCCCTACGAGCAGTACTTC
TRBV7-2	TRBD2	once	TRBJ2-7	CASSQQSGRASPREQYF	TGTGCCAGCAGCCAACAAAGCGGGAGGGCTTCTCCACGGGAGCAGTACTTC
TRBV5-1	NA	NA	TRBJ1-4	CASSQGHEKLFF	TGCGCCAGCAGCCAGGGGCATGAAAAACTGTTTTTT
TRBV2	TRBD2	NA	TRBJ2-2	CASREREIGNTGELFF	TGTGCCAGCCGGGAGCGGGAGATAGGGAACACCGGGGAGCTGTTTTTT
TRBV5-1	NA	NA	TRBJ1-2	CASSSDGQGRGYTF	TGCGCCAGCAGTTCTGACGGCCAGGGTCGTGGCTACACCTTC
TRBV27	NA	once	TRBJ1-2	CASSFRSGGGYTF	TGTGCCAGCAGTTTTCGTTCGGGAGGTGGCTACACCTTC
TRBV19	NA	NA	TRBJ1-2	CASSLTNYGYTF	TGTGCCAGTAGCCTCACAAACTATGGCTACACCTTC
TRBV7-9	TRBD1	NA	TRBJ2-2	CASSQGAGSTGELFF	TGTGCCAGCAGCCAGGGGGCGGGAAGCACCGGGGAGCTGTTTTTT
TRBV3-1/TRBV3-2	NA	NA	TRBJ2-7	CASSQPNTYEQYF	TGTGCCAGCAGCCAACCCAACACCTACGAGCAGTACTTC
TRBV15	TRBD1	NA	TRBJ2-3	CATSWDRASDTQYF	TGTGCCACCAGCTGGGACAGGGCCTCAGATACGCAGTATTTT